Detailed here is one T cell receptor (beta chain). Antigen unknown. This sample stems from a study of response to subunit inactivated influenza vaccine. Whole-study results and caveats: Researchers suggested that each seasonal influenza vaccination recruits few new T cells.

In TCRdb, the RT-PCR reads were re-called with MiXCR into one record per CDR3 protein. The data hold more than 550,000 distinct CDR3 sequences, with 10% to 15% observed a single time. Germline V gene data show CDR1 as KGHDR and CDR2 as SFDVKD. The CDR3 runs 12 residues. The V and J ends lost 5 bases and 3 bases respectively, with 7 bases between them. The chain combines TRBV24-1 with TRBJ2-7, with TRBD2 as a possible D gene (5 bases). The TCR sequence derives from a man in his fifties or sixties who received an inactivated influenza vaccine. The sample consisted of PBMCs from blood, taken on the day of vaccination. CDR3 in amino acids: CATSGRGYEQYF. In nucleotides, the CDR3 is TGTGCCACCAGTGGACGGGGCTACGAGCAGTACTTC.